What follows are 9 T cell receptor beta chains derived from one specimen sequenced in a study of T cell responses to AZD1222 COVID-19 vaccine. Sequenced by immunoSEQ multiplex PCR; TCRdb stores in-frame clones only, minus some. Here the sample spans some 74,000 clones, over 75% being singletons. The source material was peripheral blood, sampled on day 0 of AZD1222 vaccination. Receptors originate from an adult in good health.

CDR3 protein: CASSYGLAGPTDTQYF. The CDR3 DNA is TGTGCCAGCAGTTACGGCCTAGCGGGACCCACAGATACGCAGTATTTT. The rearrangement links TRBV6-6 to TRBJ2-3; 9 bases align to TRBD2. The CDR3 extends over 16 amino acids. The junction had 5 bases not matched to a gene; V was cut back by 2 bases and J by 2 bases. The germline gives CDR1 MNHNY, CDR2 SVGAGI (reference sequence).

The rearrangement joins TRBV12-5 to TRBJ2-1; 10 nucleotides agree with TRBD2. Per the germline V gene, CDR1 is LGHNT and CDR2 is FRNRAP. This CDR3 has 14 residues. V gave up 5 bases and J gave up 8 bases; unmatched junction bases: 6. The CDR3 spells CASGRTSGLDEQFF. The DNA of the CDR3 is TGTGCTAGTGGTCGGACTAGCGGCTTGGATGAGCAGTTCTTC. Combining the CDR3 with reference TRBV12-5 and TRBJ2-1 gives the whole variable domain DARVTQTPRHKVTEMGQEVTMRCQPILGHNTVFWYRQTMMQGLELLAYFRNRAPLDDSGMPKDRFSAEMPDATLATLKIQPSEPRDSAVYFCASGRTSGLDEQFFGPGTRLTVL.

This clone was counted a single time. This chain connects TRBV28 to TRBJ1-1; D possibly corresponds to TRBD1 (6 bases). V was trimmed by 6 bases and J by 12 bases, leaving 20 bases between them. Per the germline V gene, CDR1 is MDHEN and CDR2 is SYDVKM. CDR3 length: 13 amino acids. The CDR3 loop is CASSKVGHLVTFF. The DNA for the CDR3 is TGTGCCAGCAGCAAGGTGGGACACCTAGTTACTTTCTTT. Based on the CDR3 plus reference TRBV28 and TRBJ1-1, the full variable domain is DVKVTQSSRYLVKRTGEKVFLECVQDMDHENMFWYRQDPGLGLRLIYFSYDVKMKEKGDIPEGYSVSREKKERFSLILESASTNQTSMYLCASSKVGHLVTFFGQGTRLTVV.

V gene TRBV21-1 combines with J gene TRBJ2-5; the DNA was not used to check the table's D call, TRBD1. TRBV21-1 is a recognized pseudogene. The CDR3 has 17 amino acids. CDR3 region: CASSKGQGPRRGETQYF. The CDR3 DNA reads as TGTGCCAGCAGCAAAGGACAGGGACCCAGGAGGGGGGAGACCCAGTACTTC.

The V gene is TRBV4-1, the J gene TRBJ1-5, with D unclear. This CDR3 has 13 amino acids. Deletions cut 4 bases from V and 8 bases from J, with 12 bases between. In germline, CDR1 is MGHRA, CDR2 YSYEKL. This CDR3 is CASSRQTGKPQHF. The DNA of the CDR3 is TGCGCCAGCAGCCGCCAGACCGGAAAGCCCCAGCATTTT.

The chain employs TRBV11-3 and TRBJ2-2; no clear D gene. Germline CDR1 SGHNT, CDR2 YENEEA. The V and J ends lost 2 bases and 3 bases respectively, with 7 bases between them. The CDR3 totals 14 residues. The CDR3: CASSLSAYTGELFF. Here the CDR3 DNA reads TGTGCCAGCAGCTTATCGGCGTACACCGGGGAGCTGTTTTTT.

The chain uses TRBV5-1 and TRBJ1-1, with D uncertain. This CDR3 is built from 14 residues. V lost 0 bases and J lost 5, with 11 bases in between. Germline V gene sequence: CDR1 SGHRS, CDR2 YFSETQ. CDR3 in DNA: TGCGCCAGCAGCTTGGAACCCGGGCTGACTGAAGCTTTCTTT. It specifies CASSLEPGLTEAFF. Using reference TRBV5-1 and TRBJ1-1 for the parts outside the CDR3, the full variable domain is KAGVTQTPRYLIKTRGQQVTLSCSPISGHRSVSWYQQTPGQGLQFLFEYFSETQRNKGNFPGRFSGRQFSNSRSEMNVSTLELGDSALYLCASSLEPGLTEAFFGQGTRLTVV.

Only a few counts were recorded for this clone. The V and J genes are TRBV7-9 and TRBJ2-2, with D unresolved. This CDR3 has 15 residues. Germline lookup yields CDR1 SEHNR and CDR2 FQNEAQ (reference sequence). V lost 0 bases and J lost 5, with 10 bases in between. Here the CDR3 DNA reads TGTGCCAGCAGCTTAGCGCTTGGCCAAACCGGGGAGCTGTTTTTT. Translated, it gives CASSLALGQTGELFF.

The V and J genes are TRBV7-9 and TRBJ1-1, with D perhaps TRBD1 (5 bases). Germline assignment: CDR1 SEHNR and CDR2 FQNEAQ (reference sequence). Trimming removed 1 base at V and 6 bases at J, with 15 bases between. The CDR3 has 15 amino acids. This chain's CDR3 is CASSLEGPALSEAFF. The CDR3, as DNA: TGTGCCAGCAGCTTAGAGGGACCGGCCTTGTCTGAAGCTTTCTTT.